This is a list of T cell receptor beta chains from one sample in a study of control samples from healthy donors and cancer patients. Some clones are missing from TCRdb's copy, which holds only in-frame ones; the method was immunoSEQ multiplex PCR. The sample lists around 120,000 clones; around 88% were seen once. The source material was blood. Receptors were obtained from a man aged 40-49 years in good health. CDR3s include the opening cysteine and the closing phenylalanine or tryptophan. A D gene is named only where the DNA matches it firmly. Rows may omit the clone size; those that give it use once, few, many or a size class.

clone_size d_call j_call v_call cdr3_nt cdr3_aa
- - TRBJ2-2 TRBV9 TGTGCCAGCAGCCCCTCTGAGGGGCGGGGTACCGGGGAGCTGTTTTTT CASSPSEGRGTGELFF
- - TRBJ2-7 TRBV6-5 TGTGCCAGCAGATTGGACTGGGCCTCCTACGAGCAGTACTTC CASRLDWASYEQYF
- TRBD1 TRBJ1-5 TRBV3-1/TRBV3-2 TGTGCCAGCAGCGAGACAGGGGAGGGCAATCAGCCCCAGCATTTT CASSETGEGNQPQHF
- TRBD1 TRBJ2-2 TRBV6-1 TGTGCCAGCAGTGAAGGGACAGGTTACACCGGGGAGCTGTTTTTT CASSEGTGYTGELFF
- TRBD1 TRBJ1-6 TRBV27 TGTGCCAGCAGTTTTCAGGGGGCCTCCTATAATTCACCCCTCCACTTT CASSFQGASYNSPLHF
- - TRBJ1-6 TRBV2 TGTGCCAGCAGCAGGAGGGTGAGCTCCTATAATTCACCCCTCCACTTT CASSRRVSSYNSPLHF
- - TRBJ2-2 TRBV11-2 TGTGCCAGCAGCTTAGTCGAGGAGATTGCCGACACCGGGGAGCTGTTTTTT CASSLVEEIADTGELFF
- - TRBJ2-2 TRBV30 TGTGCCTGGAGTGTAACGGCGCGGGGGCCACCCACCGGGGAGCTGTTTTTT CAWSVTARGPPTGELFF
- TRBD2 TRBJ2-7 TRBV30 TGTGCCTGGAGTAGCGGGGGGCACTACGAGCAGTACTTC CAWSSGGHYEQYF
- - TRBJ1-2 TRBV7-2 TGTGCCAGCAGCAATTACAGGGCTAACTATGGCTACACCTTC CASSNYRANYGYTF
- TRBD1 TRBJ1-1 TRBV5-1 TGCGCCAGCAGCTATGGGACAGGGAACACTGAAGCTTTCTTT CASSYGTGNTEAFF
- - TRBJ1-1 TRBV10-1 TGCGCCAGCAGTGACCCGGGACGAGGGGGCACTGAAGCTTTCTTT CASSDPGRGGTEAFF
- - TRBJ2-7 TRBV11-3 TGTGCCAGCAGCTTAGGTGAGGGGCGCGAGCAGTACTTC CASSLGEGREQYF
- TRBD1 TRBJ1-1 TRBV5-5 TGTGCCAGCAGCTTTGGGACAGGGGGCGTTCTTGGGGAATACGCGGAAGCTTTCTTT CASSFGTGGVLGEYAEAFF
- - TRBJ1-1 TRBV21-1 TGTGCCAGCAGCCAACAGGGAGGTGAAAGCACTGAAGCTTTCTTT CASSQQGGESTEAFF
- TRBD1 TRBJ1-3 TRBV24-1 TGTGCCACCAGTGATTGGACAGGGGCAGGAAACACCATATATTTT CATSDWTGAGNTIYF
- TRBD1 TRBJ2-7 TRBV7-8 TGTGCCAGCAGCCACTCCAACGCAGGGGGCTACGAGCAGTACTTC CASSHSNAGGYEQYF
- - TRBJ1-3 TRBV6-6 TGTGCCAGCAGTTACTCGCCTGACTCTGGAAACACCATATATTTT CASSYSPDSGNTIYF
- TRBD1 TRBJ1-4 TRBV7-9 TGTGCCAGCAGCTTTGGACAGGGCGGTGAAAAACTGTTTTTT CASSFGQGGEKLFF
- TRBD1 TRBJ1-5 TRBV2 TGTGCCAGCAGGACAGGGGATGGGCAGCCCCAGCATTTT CASRTGDGQPQHF
- TRBD1 TRBJ1-2 TRBV5-1 TGCGCCAGCAGCCTTACAGGGGCCGAGAATGGTGGCTACACCTTC CASSLTGAENGGYTF
- - TRBJ2-7 TRBV10-2 TGCGCCAGCAGTGAGCGGCAGGGGAGAGTCTACGAGCAGTACTTC CASSERQGRVYEQYF
- - TRBJ1-4 TRBV5-6 TGTGCCAGCAGCGGGAGGCGGGTTGATGAAAAACTGTTTTTT CASSGRRVDEKLFF
once TRBD1 TRBJ1-6 TRBV19 TGTGCCAGTAGCCGAGGACAGGGGAGCTCCTATAATTCACCCCTCCACTTT CASSRGQGSSYNSPLHF
- - TRBJ1-3 TRBV6-6 TGTGCCAGCACAGGGGCCGGAAACACCATATATTTT CASTGAGNTIYF
- - TRBJ2-1 TRBV7-2 TGTGCCAGCAGCTTCAAGGGGGGCGGGGCCCTTTCCTACAATGAGCAGTTCTTC CASSFKGGGALSYNEQFF
- - TRBJ1-5 TRBV6-6 TGTGCCAGCAGATGGGTCTCTGATAGCAATCAGCCCCAGCATTTT CASRWVSDSNQPQHF
- TRBD2 TRBJ2-7 TRBV7-3 TGTGCCAGCAGCCCCGGGAGGGACCACGAGCAGTACTTC CASSPGRDHEQYF
- - TRBJ1-1 TRBV2 TGTGCCAGCAGGTACAGGGATTTTAGGACTGAAGCTTTCTTT CASRYRDFRTEAFF
- - TRBJ2-7 TRBV7-2 TGTGCCAGCAGCTTAGTAGTCTACGAGCAGTACTTC CASSLVVYEQYF
- TRBD2 TRBJ2-7 TRBV6-5 TGTGCCAGCAGTTCCCCGGGGGGCGAGCAGTACTTC CASSSPGGEQYF
- TRBD2 TRBJ2-1 TRBV19 TGTGCCAGTAGTGGTGGACTAGCCGGCAATGAGCAGTTCTTC CASSGGLAGNEQFF
- TRBD1 TRBJ2-2 TRBV2 TGTGCCAGCAGAGCCGGGACAGGGGGTTTGGGGGAGCTGTTTTTT CASRAGTGGLGELFF